This TCR beta chain was sequenced for a study of control samples from healthy donors and cancer patients. From germline, CDR1 is SGHRS and CDR2 YFSETQ. Unmatched junction bases numbered 13, after V lost 0 bases and J lost 4 bases. This CDR3 is built from 19 residues. Clones were sequenced by immunoSEQ multiplex PCR, and TCRdb holds only the in-frame ones, with some missing. This table has 130,000 to 150,000 clones, over 90% appearing once. The material sequenced was PBMCs. The receptor was derived from a man aged 55 to 70 with colorectal cancer. The chain links TRBV5-1 to TRBJ2-6; 7 nucleotides match TRBD1. The CDR3 nucleotides are TGCGCCAGCAGCTTGGGACTTTCAGGACAGGCTTCGGGGGCCAACGTCCTGACTTTC. The encoded protein is CASSLGLSGQASGANVLTF.